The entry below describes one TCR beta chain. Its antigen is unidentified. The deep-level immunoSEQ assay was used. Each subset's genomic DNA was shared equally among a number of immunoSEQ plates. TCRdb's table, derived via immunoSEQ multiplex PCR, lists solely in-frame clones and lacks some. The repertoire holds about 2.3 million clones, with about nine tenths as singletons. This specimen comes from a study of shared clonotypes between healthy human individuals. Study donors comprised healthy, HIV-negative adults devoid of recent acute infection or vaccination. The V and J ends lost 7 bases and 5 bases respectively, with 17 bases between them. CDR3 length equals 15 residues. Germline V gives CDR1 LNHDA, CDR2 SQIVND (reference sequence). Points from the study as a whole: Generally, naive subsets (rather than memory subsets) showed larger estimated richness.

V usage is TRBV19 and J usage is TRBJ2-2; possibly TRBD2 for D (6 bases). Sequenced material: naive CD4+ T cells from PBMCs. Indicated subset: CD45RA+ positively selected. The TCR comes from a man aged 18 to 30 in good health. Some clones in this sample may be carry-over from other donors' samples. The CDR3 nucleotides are TGTGCCAGTACCCCGACTAGTTATATTACCGGGGAGCTGTTTTTT. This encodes CASTPTSYITGELFF. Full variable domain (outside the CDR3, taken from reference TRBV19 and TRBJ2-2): DGGITQSPKYLFRKEGQNVTLSCEQNLNHDAMYWYRQDPGQGLRLIYYSQIVNDFQKGDIAEGYSVSREKKESFPLTVTSAQKNPTAFYLCASTPTSYITGELFFGEGSRLTVL.